Listed below are T cell receptor beta chains from one sample, sequenced in a study of control samples from healthy donors and cancer patients. Sequencing was performed with immunoSEQ multiplex PCR; in TCRdb, only in-frame clones are kept and a portion is missing. This table has some 150,000 clones, about nine tenths appearing once. Material: blood. The receptors come from a woman in her twenties or thirties in good health. The CDR3 runs from the conserved cysteine through the conserved F or W. Fields, in order: CDR3 length, J gene, V gene, CDR3 protein.

12 TRBJ1-2 TRBV6-5 CASSRGSYGYTF
13 TRBJ1-1 TRBV11-2 CASSWDTGTEAFF
15 TRBJ2-6 TRBV5-1 CASSFDGSGANVLTF
12 TRBJ2-7 TRBV14 CASSQGRYEQYF
11 TRBJ2-7 TRBV11-3 CASGSSYEQYF
15 TRBJ2-1 TRBV6-5 CASSYSGGAHNEQFF
15 TRBJ1-1 TRBV7-9 CASSLIGQANTEAFF
14 TRBJ2-7 TRBV19 CASSIKAGVGEQYF
16 TRBJ1-5 TRBV19 CASSIGADRRGQPQHF
13 TRBJ1-2 TRBV30 CAWRAGVPYGYTF
14 TRBJ2-1 TRBV19 CASTTGSSYNEQFF
14 TRBJ1-1 TRBV20-1 CSASRDLLNTEAFF
14 TRBJ2-3 TRBV6-4 CASSAGAGADTQYF
14 TRBJ2-5 TRBV5-1 CASSLGQVQETQYF
14 TRBJ1-2 TRBV7-9 CASSRDRLNYGYTF
16 TRBJ2-1 TRBV4-3 CASSQDTGTGANEQFF
14 TRBJ1-3 TRBV6-5 CASSRGGTGNTIYF
14 TRBJ1-1 TRBV28 CASSLPDRNTEAFF
13 TRBJ2-3 TRBV18 CASSPQGGDTQYF
14 TRBJ1-4 TRBV6-1 CASSEALQMGKLFF
13 TRBJ1-5 TRBV29-1 CSVVDNPNQPQHF
14 TRBJ2-5 TRBV28 CASSLLSTGETQYF
15 TRBJ1-4 TRBV11-2 CASSTPTGANEKLFF
15 TRBJ2-7 TRBV19 CASSPWTSGSNEQYF
15 TRBJ2-3 TRBV6-5 CASSTIAGSTDTQYF
14 TRBJ2-2 TRBV5-1 CASRPGLTTGELFF
15 TRBJ1-5 TRBV2 CASSPGDNSNQPQHF
16 TRBJ1-4 TRBV4-1 CASSQDGGGANEKLFF
18 TRBJ2-3 TRBV11-3 CASSLGVLAGGTTDTQYF
15 TRBJ2-1 TRBV6-4 CASSPGGLASNEQFF
14 TRBJ2-1 TRBV3-1/TRBV3-2 CASSLGGSYNEQFF
15 TRBJ1-1 TRBV18 CASSPERTGNTEAFF
13 TRBJ1-1 TRBV12-3/TRBV12-4 CASSLGQNTEAFF
15 TRBJ2-4 TRBV9 CASSPISGSEGIQYF
15 TRBJ1-4 TRBV5-1 CASSWRSPTNEKLFF
10 TRBJ2-1 TRBV28 CASSHVEQFF
15 TRBJ2-1 TRBV2 CASSEDRGSYNEQFF
13 TRBJ1-2 TRBV12-3/TRBV12-4 CASSWDRYYGYTF
15 TRBJ1-4 TRBV5-1 CASSLTSTTNEKLFF
13 TRBJ1-2 TRBV19 CASSPQGAYGYTF
12 TRBJ2-1 TRBV7-9 CASSGTSGEQFF
12 TRBJ1-6 TRBV9 CASTATGEPLHF
15 TRBJ1-3 TRBV6-5 CASSYGGTSGNTIYF
13 TRBJ1-2 TRBV19 CASSATGGVGYTF
14 TRBJ1-2 TRBV5-8 CASSLDRTDYGYTF
14 TRBJ1-4 TRBV4-1 CASSQGTGFEKLFF
14 TRBJ1-1 TRBV6-5 CASIPGGAFTEAFF
14 TRBJ1-6 TRBV6-6 CASSYQGADSPLHF
13 TRBJ2-7 TRBV11-3 CASSRDRGDEQYF